This T cell receptor (beta chain) is from a study of T cells after yellow fever vaccination (dated by TCRdb to 2018 to 2020). Regarding the study in general: The SMART-Seq v4 Ultra Low Input RNA kit was used to prepare libraries from fractions with low cell numbers. To track T-cell clones before and after primary and booster YFV17D yellow fever vaccination, bulk TCR alpha and beta repertoires were sequenced longitudinally. Two healthy male donors, one aged 18 to 30 and one aged 30 to 39 years, were included in the cohort. Blood was drawn at multiple timepoints before and after primary and secondary immunization, with bulk PBMC replicates and cell subsets isolated. Study-wide findings and limitations: Compared with the primary T-cell response, the secondary T-cell response was weaker but faster, peaking on day 5 rather than day 15. The study included only a couple of donors, which limits how far the findings can be generalized. After the booster, most clones that had expanded after primary vaccination were detected again (around 95% of CD4 and around nine tenths of CD8), suggesting broad maintenance of memory. FACS-sorted repertoires could contain abundant contaminating clonotypes from the bulk population, so computational filtering was required. A small share of clonotypes was detected in both CD4 and CD8 compartments, with the overlap likely arising from convergent recombination.

Concerning this clonotype: This receptor's antigen is unknown. The input lacks base qualities; no much larger clone sits a single base away.

The sample's treatment or condition, from its label and the paper: live attenuated yellow fever vaccine strain. At each blood-draw timepoint, two biological replicates of bulk PBMCs were obtained. PBMCs were isolated from peripheral blood using a standard Ficoll-Paque protocol. TriZol was used to extract RNA from bulk PBMCs, from CD4 and CD8 fractions, and from dextramer-positive and dextramer-negative fractions. CDR1 and CDR2, looked up from the germline V gene, are SNHLY and FYNNEI. V gives up 7 bases and J gives up 0 bases, and the segment between their germline ends measures 15 bases. The CDR3 starts with the cysteine, ends with the phenylalanine, and has 15 residues. CDR3 DNA is the only sequence kept; it has 45 bases, read in frame from the first base. The sequencer listed for this sample is Illumina NovaSeq 6000. Synthesis of TCR cDNA relied on 5'RACE template switching, a step that introduced a universal primer site along with unique molecular identifiers. Priming for cDNA synthesis came from both the TCR alpha and TCR beta constant segments. Two PCR steps were used to amplify libraries, with sample barcodes and sequencing adapters being added in the second step. Libraries were sequenced on Illumina HiSeq 2500 (2x100 bp) or NovaSeq (2x150 bp). The paper's data handling went like this. Demultiplexing of reads and collapsing into UMI consensus sequences were performed with MIGEC, and V(D)J alignment was carried out with MiXCR. Vaccine-responding clonotypes were identified with edgeR using replicate PBMC samples, with FDR below 0.01 and a log2 fold change above 5 up to day 15 being required. Each bulk clonotype received a CD4 or CD8 identity based on whether the sequenced CD4 or CD8 repertoire contained that clonotype at higher abundance. TCRdb reanalyzed the raw reads on its own, using fastp at Q25 for trimming and MiXCR for clone calling, and kept in-frame beta chains. Each CDR3 protein gets just one entry, which takes the most common genes and DNA from the rows behind it. These V and J calls rely on TCRdb rather than the paper's analysis. This sample gives some 390,000 distinct CDR3 sequences in total; roughly a sixth of them show up just once. 18% of the sample is in the top ten clones.

The TCR sequence derives from a man aged 18 to 30 who received the YFV17D yellow fever vaccine. The source was PBMCs, collected before the yellow fever booster vaccination. The sequence is built from TRBV2 and TRBJ1-2; TRBD1 might be the D gene, on 5 matching bases. The DNA sequence is given as TGTGCCAGCAATGCGGGTGGGACTGCTAACTATGGCTACACCTTC. This translates into CASNAGGTANYGYTF.